A single sample gave rise to the 17 T cell receptor beta chains below, sequenced in a study of metastatic and nonmetastatic thyroid tumors. Thyroid surgery was preceded by no treatment in any patient. MiXCR reprocessed the PCR reads for TCRdb. The sample holds 30,000 to 35,000 clones, around 15% seen once. The sample consisted of blood. All receptors come from a female donor with papillary thyroid cancer or a benign thyroid nodule (not recorded which). Some clones in this sample may be carry-over from other donors' samples.

This clone was observed many times. The rearrangement joins TRBV3-1 to TRBJ2-5, with 11 bases identical to TRBD2. Germline V gene data show CDR1 as LGHDT and CDR2 as YNNKEL (reference sequence). The CDR3 contains 17 residues. Trimming at V came to 0 bases and at J to 5 bases, leaving 8 bases not matched to a gene. The CDR3 sequence: CASSQDRLAGGGETQYF. CDR3 nucleotides: TGTGCCAGCAGCCAAGATAGGCTAGCGGGAGGAGGGGAGACCCAGTACTTC.

There are a few counts of this clone. This is likely a read error, given that the CDR3 carries no conserved phenylalanine or tryptophan at its end. The V gene is TRBV24-1, the J gene TRBJ2-7; D is unresolved. Trimming removed 5 bases at V and 5 bases at J, with 18 bases between. The CDR3 runs to 15 residues. Germline CDR1 and CDR2: KGHDR and SFDVKD. CDR3 bases: TGTGCCACCAGTGCCATACGACACTATCAGAACGAGCAGTACTCC. It encodes CATSAIRHYQNEQYS.

This chain links TRBV5-1 with TRBJ1-2, with D unresolved. The germline gives CDR1 SGHRS, CDR2 YFSETQ. The CDR3 covers 14 residues. With 3 bases removed from V and 4 bases from J, the gap between germline ends came to 13 bases. Written as DNA, the CDR3 is TGCGCCAGCAGCTGTCCCCGTGGAGGCTATGGCTACACCTTC. Translating it yields CASSCPRGGYGYTF.

This clone was seen at least ten times. This chain connects TRBV29-1 to TRBJ1-2; D not resolved. There are 13 residues in the CDR3. Germline V lookup: CDR1 SQVTM, CDR2 ANQGSEA. The V and J ends lost 0 bases and 5 bases respectively, with 10 bases between them. CDR3 sequence reads: CSVEDGAGYGYTF. The CDR3 DNA reads TGCAGCGTTGAAGATGGCGCTGGATATGGCTACACCTTC.

This clone was seen ten or more times. The J gene is TRBJ2-3, the V gene TRBV25-1; no definite D call. Germline values: CDR1 MGHDK, CDR2 SYGVNS. This CDR3 has 13 residues. Deletions cut 7 bases from V and 6 bases from J, with 14 bases between. DNA of the CDR3: TGTGCCAGCATGGCGGATCCATGGGATACGCAGTATTTT. Translating it yields CASMADPWDTQYF.

Ten or more counts support this clone. The J gene is TRBJ2-5, the V gene TRBV20-1; D is undetermined. V lost 5 bases and J 5 bases, leaving 15 bases between the germline ends. Germline V gene sequence: CDR1 DFQATT, CDR2 SNEGSKA (reference sequence). This CDR3 has 13 amino acids. This CDR3 reads CSAGPQFDETQYF. For the CDR3, the DNA is TGCAGTGCTGGACCCCAGTTTGACGAGACCCAGTACTTC.

This clone has more than one count but fewer than ten. A much larger clone sits a single nucleotide away, making a read error possible. Other nucleotide sequences in the sample specify the same CDR3. This sequence joins TRBV28 and TRBJ2-1; no reliable D call. Germline-derived CDR1 and CDR2 are MDHEN and SYDVKM. The CDR3 contains 13 residues. The CDR3 region is CASSDISYNEQLF. CDR3 nucleotide sequence: TGTGCCAGCTCGGATATCTCCTATAATGAGCAGCTCTTC.

This clone was detected ten times or more. The rearrangement uses TRBV19 and TRBJ1-5; unclear D gene. CDR3 length: 14 residues. V lost 7 bases, J lost 2 bases, and 12 bases lay in between. Germline loops: CDR1 LNHDA, CDR2 SQIVND (reference sequence). In DNA form, the CDR3 reads TGTGCCAGTAACCCGAACCCCGGCAATCAGCCCCAGCATTTT. Protein product: CASNPNPGNQPQHF. The whole variable domain, remainder taken from reference TRBV19 and TRBJ1-5, is DGGITQSPKYLFRKEGQNVTLSCEQNLNHDAMYWYRQDPGQGLRLIYYSQIVNDFQKGDIAEGYSVSREKKESFPLTVTSAQKNPTAFYLCASNPNPGNQPQHFGDGTRLSIL.

Turning to this clone: Its ends do not fully match the called genes, so a read error is possible. V and J are TRBV28 and TRBJ1-3, with TRBD1 as a possible D gene (6 bases). This CDR3 is built from 15 residues. The germline gives CDR1 MDHEN, CDR2 SYDVKM. Here the CDR3 reads CASSFRWVLSAGGAF. CDR3 nucleotides: TGTGCCAGCAGTTTCAGATGGGTCCTTTCGGCGGGGGGGGCTTTT.

This clone has a count of ten or more. V is TRBV2 and J is TRBJ2-7; no reliable D call. Germline CDR1 reads SNHLY; CDR2 reads FYNNEI. This CDR3 is built from 12 residues. Trimming removed 4 bases at V and 5 bases at J, with 9 bases between. The CDR3 region is CASSAIFDEQYF. The DNA for the CDR3 is TGTGCCAGCAGTGCGATTTTCGACGAGCAGTACTTC.

This clone was detected many times. The V and J genes are TRBV6-1 and TRBJ2-1; 15 bases align to TRBD2. This CDR3 comprises 14 residues. In germline, CDR1 is MNHNS, CDR2 SASEGT. J gave up 13 bases and V 4 bases, and 5 bases lay outside the gene matches. Here the CDR3 reads CASSGTSGGGGQFF. DNA for the CDR3: TGTGCCAGCAGTGGGACTAGCGGGGGGGGGGGTCAGTTCTTC.

By its share, this clone is medium-sized. This rearrangement joins TRBV20-1 to TRBJ1-2, with D possibly TRBD1 on 5 matching bases. This CDR3 has 15 amino acids. Germline lookup yields CDR1 DFQATT and CDR2 SNEGSKA (reference sequence). The V and J ends lost 0 bases and 6 bases respectively, with 17 bases between them. CDR3 in amino acids: CSARDQRQGVHGYTF. CDR3 coding DNA: TGCAGTGCTAGAGATCAAAGGCAGGGTGTACATGGCTACACCTTC.

This clone was seen ten or more times. The chain links TRBV11-2 to TRBJ2-7; 10 bases line up with TRBD1. Germline V gives CDR1 SGHAT, CDR2 FQNNGV. V lost 5 bases, J lost 2 bases, and 6 bases stayed unmatched. The CDR3 extends over 15 amino acids. CDR3 nucleotide sequence: TGTGCCAGCAGCGATACCGGGACAGGGGCCTACGAGCAGTACTTC. Translating it yields CASSDTGTGAYEQYF.

Only a few counts were recorded for this clone. The chain joins TRBV6-2 or TRBV6-3 to TRBJ1-1; TRBD1 matches 7 bases. This CDR3 spans 18 amino acids. V gave up 4 bases and J gave up 3 bases; unmatched junction bases: 17. Germline V gives CDR1 MNHEY, CDR2 SVGEGT. The CDR3 loop reads CASSLAGQTLYGDTEAFF. The CDR3, as DNA: TGTGCCAGCAGTTTGGCGGGACAGACGTTGTACGGTGACACTGAAGCTTTCTTT.

In its sample, this clone is medium-sized. V gene TRBV28 combines with J gene TRBJ2-7; D gene uncertain. The CDR3 is made up of 17 amino acids. The V end lost 5 bases, the J end lost 9 bases, and 29 bases lay between the germline ends. The germline V gene encodes CDR1 MDHEN and CDR2 SYDVKM. The CDR3 sequence: CASSTHPRPFGLPGQYF. In DNA form, the CDR3 reads TGTGCCAGCAGTACACACCCTCGGCCTTTTGGTCTACCGGGGCAGTACTTC.

Ten or more counts support this clone. This chain connects TRBV28 to TRBJ1-2; D uncertain. The CDR3 runs to 12 residues. Germline V gene lookup returns CDR1 MDHEN and CDR2 SYDVKM. Between the trimmed V and J ends, which lost 10 bases and 3 bases, there was a span of 12 bases. The CDR3 DNA follows: TGTGCCACCCAGACGGCACACTATGGCTACACCTTC. Amino acid sequence: CATQTAHYGYTF.

By its share, this clone is medium-sized. The chain uses TRBV6-1 and TRBJ1-3; D is perhaps TRBD1 (5 bases). The CDR3 sequence is 16 residues long. Germline V gene lookup returns CDR1 MNHNS and CDR2 SASEGT. V was pared by 6 bases and J by 1 base, with 16 bases between. The CDR3 bases are TGTGCCAGCAGACGCGCAGGTGGGGGATCTGGAAACACCATATATTTT. Its protein product is CASRRAGGGSGNTIYF.